This TCR beta chain derives from a study of T cell repertoires in cytomegalovirus infection. As for the study in general: Public TCR beta signature analysis indicated the presence of both CMV infection and matching HLA type.

V gave up 1 base and J gave up 3 bases, with 7 bases separating them. Germline-derived CDR1 and CDR2 are SGHVS and FQNEAQ. The CDR3 length is 14 residues. MiXCR, applied by TCRdb to the reads, yields one record per CDR3 protein. The sample lists some 230,000 distinct CDR3 sequences, under 25% seen once, with about 20% in the top ten. This clonotype was counted many times. The material sequenced was CD8+ T cells from PBMCs. This rearrangement joins TRBV7-8 to TRBJ2-1, with a tentative D call TRBD1 (6 bases). This sequence was found in a human donor in good health (CMV status not recorded). Some clones in this sample may be carry-over from other donors' samples. CDR3 sequence: CASSLVGGYNEQFF. CDR3 in DNA: TGTGCCAGCAGCTTAGTAGGGGGCTACAATGAGCAGTTCTTC.